This TCR beta chain was observed in a study of cytomegalovirus exposure and HLA in healthy donors. Findings and limits, study-wide: Through in vitro validation, a few CMV-associated chains were shown to be specific for CMV antigens.

Comment on this clone: As yet, its antigen is unknown.

The CDR3 covers 15 residues. V was pared by 3 bases and J by 0 bases, with 4 bases of the junction left unmatched. Looked up from germline, CDR1 is LNHDA and CDR2 is SQIVND (reference sequence). This PCR relied on a set of 60 Vbeta primers and 13 Jbeta primers. Here immunoSEQ multiplex PCR was the method, and the copy in TCRdb shows in-frame clones only, minus some. This sample contains 68,000 or so clones. The sequence was obtained from a boy under 18 in good health and CMV-seronegative. V gene TRBV19 combines with J gene TRBJ2-7; 8 bases align to TRBD1. The specimen was PBMCs. The CDR3 protein is CASSMAGQGSYEQYF. CDR3 in DNA: TGTGCCAGTAGTATGGCAGGACAGGGCTCCTACGAGCAGTACTTC.